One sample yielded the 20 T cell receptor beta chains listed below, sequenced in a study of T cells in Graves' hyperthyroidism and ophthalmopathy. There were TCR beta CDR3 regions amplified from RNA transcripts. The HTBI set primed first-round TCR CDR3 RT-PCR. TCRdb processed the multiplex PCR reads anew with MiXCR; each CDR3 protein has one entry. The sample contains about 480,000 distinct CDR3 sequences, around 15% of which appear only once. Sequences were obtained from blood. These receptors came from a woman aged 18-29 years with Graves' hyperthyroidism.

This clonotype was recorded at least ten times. The CDR3 nucleotides read TGTGCCAGCAGCCTCCTAGCGGGACCCTACAATGAGCAGTTCTTC. This encodes CASSLLAGPYNEQFF. This chain links TRBV7-9 with TRBJ2-1; 9 bases are a match to TRBD2. V dropped 5 bases and J dropped 2; count of bases not matched to a gene: 4. CDR3 length: 15 amino acids. Germline V gene data show CDR1 as SEHNR and CDR2 as FQNEAQ (reference sequence).

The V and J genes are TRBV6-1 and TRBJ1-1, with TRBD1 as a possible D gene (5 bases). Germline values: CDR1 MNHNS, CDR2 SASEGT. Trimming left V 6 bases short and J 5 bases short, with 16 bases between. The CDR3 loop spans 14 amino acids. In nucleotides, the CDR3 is TGTGCCAGCAGAAACTCCCAGGGAGGGACTGAAGCTTTCTTT. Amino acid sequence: CASRNSQGGTEAFF.

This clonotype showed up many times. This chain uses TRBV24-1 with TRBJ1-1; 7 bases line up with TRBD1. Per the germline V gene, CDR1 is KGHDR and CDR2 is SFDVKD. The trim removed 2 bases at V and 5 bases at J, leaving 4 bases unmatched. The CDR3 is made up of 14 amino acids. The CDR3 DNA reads TGTGCCACCAGTGATTCGGACAGGAGGACTGAAGCTTTCTTT. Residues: CATSDSDRRTEAFF.

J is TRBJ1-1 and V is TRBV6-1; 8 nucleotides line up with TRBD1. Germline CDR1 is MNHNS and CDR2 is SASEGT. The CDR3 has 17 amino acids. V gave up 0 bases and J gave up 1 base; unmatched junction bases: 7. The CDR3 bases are TGTGCCAGCAGTGAAGCCCTTGACAGGGGATGGAACACTGAAGCTTTCTTT. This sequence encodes CASSEALDRGWNTEAFF.

The CDR3 loop is CASSELAGEQDTQYF. The CDR3 DNA follows: TGCGCCAGCAGTGAACTAGCGGGAGAGCAGGATACGCAGTATTTT. The chain is built from TRBV10-1 and TRBJ2-3; the match to TRBD2 covers 11 bases. The CDR3 runs 15 residues. The ends lost 3 bases at V and 6 bases at J; junction bases unmatched: 5. Germline V CDR1 and CDR2: WNHNN, SYGVQD (reference sequence).

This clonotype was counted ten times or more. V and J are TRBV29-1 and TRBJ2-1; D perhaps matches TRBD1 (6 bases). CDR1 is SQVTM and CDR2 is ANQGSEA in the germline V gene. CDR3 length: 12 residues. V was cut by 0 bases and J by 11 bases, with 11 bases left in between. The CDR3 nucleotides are TGCAGCGTTGAAGAAGGGGACACCCAGCAGTTCTTC. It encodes CSVEEGDTQQFF.

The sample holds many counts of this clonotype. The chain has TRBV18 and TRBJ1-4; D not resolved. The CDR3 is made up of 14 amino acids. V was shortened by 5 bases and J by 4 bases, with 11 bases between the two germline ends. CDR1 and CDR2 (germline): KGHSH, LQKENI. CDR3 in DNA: TGTGCCAGCTCAGCGGAGAGGATTAATGAAAAACTGTTTTTT. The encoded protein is CASSAERINEKLFF.

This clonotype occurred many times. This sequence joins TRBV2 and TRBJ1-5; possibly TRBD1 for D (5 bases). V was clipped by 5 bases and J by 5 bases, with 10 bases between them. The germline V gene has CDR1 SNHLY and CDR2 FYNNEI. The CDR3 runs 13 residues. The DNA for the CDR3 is TGTGCCAGCAGTTGGGGGGACGATCAGCCCCAGCATTTT. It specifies CASSWGDDQPQHF.

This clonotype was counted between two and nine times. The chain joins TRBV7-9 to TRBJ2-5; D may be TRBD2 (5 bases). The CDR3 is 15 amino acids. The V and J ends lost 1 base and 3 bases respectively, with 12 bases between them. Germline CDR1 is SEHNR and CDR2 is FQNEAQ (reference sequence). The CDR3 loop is CASSLGGPRKETQYF. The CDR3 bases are TGTGCCAGCAGCTTAGGAGGGCCAAGAAAAGAGACCCAGTACTTC. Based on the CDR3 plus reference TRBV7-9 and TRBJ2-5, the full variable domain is DTGVSQNPRHKITKRGQNVTFRCDPISEHNRLYWYRQTLGQGPEFLTYFQNEAQLEKSRLLSDRFSAERPKGSFSTLEIQRTEQGDSAMYLCASSLGGPRKETQYFGPGTRLLVL.

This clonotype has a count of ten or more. CDR3: CASSQDRRGNTGELFF. The CDR3 DNA is TGTGCCAGCAGCCAAGATCGTAGGGGGAACACCGGGGAGCTGTTTTTT. The J gene is TRBJ2-2, the V gene TRBV3-1, with D perhaps matching TRBD1 (5 bases). The V end was cut by 0 bases, the J end by 1 base, with 9 bases between. Germline V gene sequence: CDR1 LGHDT, CDR2 YNNKEL (reference sequence). The CDR3 extends over 16 amino acids.

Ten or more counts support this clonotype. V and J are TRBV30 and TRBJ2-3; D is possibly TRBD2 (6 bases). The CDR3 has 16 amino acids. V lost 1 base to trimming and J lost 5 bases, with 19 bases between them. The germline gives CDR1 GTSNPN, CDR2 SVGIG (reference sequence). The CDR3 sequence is CAWSDPRGIGRDTQYF. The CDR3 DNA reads TGTGCCTGGAGTGACCCTCGGGGGATTGGAAGAGATACGCAGTATTTT. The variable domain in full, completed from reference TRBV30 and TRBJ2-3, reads SQTIHQWPATLVQPVGSPLSLECTVEGTSNPNLYWYRQAAGRGLQLLFYSVGIGQISSEVPQNLSASRPQDRQFILSSKKLLLSDSGFYLCAWSDPRGIGRDTQYFGPGTRLTVL.

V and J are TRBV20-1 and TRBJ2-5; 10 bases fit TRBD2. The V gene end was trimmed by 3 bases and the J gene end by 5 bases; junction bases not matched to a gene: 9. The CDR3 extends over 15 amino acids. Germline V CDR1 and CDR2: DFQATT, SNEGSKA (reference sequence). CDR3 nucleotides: TGCAGTGCTAGGAAGGGACTAGCGAGAGGGGAGACCCAGTACTTC. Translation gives CSARKGLARGETQYF.

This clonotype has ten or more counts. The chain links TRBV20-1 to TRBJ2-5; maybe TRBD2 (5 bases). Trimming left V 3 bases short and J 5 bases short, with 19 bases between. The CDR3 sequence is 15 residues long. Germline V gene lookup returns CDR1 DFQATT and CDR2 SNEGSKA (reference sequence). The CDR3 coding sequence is TGCAGTGCTAGCGGCTATCGGGAATCGAGCGAGACCCAGTACTTC. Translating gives CSASGYRESSETQYF.

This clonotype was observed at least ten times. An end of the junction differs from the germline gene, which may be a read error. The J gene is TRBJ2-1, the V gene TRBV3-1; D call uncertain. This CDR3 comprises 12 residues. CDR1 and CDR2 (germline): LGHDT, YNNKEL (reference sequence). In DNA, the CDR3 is TGTGCCAGCAGCCAAATCTACCATGAGCAGTTCTTC. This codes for CASSQIYHEQFF.

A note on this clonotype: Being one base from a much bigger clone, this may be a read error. The CDR3 region is CASSLVGLAANEKFF. CDR3 in DNA: TGTGCCAGCAGCTTGGTGGGACTAGCGGCTAATGAGAAGTTCTTC. This chain links TRBV5-1 with TRBJ2-1; TRBD2 matches 11 bases. There are 15 residues in the CDR3. Germline V gives CDR1 SGHRS, CDR2 YFSETQ.

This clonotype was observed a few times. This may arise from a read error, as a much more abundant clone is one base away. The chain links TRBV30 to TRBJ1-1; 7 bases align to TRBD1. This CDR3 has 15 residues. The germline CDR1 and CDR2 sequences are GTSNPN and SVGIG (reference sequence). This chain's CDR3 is CARSFRGGDSTEAFF. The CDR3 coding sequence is TGTGCCCGGAGTTTCCGGGGGGGGGACAGCACTGAAGCTTTCTTT.

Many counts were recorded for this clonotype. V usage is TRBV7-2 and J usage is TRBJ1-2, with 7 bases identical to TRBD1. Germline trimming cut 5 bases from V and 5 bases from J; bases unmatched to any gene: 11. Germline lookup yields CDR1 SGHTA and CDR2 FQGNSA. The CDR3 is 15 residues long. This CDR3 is CASSLETGWSYGYTF. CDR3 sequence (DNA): TGTGCCAGCAGCCTCGAGACAGGGTGGAGTTATGGCTACACCTTC. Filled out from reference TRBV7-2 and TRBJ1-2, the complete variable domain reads GAGVSQSPSNKVTEKGKDVELRCDPISGHTALYWYRQSLGQGLEFLIYFQGNSAPDKSGLPSDRFSAERTGGSVSTLTIQRTQQEDSAVYLCASSLETGWSYGYTFGSGTRLTVV.

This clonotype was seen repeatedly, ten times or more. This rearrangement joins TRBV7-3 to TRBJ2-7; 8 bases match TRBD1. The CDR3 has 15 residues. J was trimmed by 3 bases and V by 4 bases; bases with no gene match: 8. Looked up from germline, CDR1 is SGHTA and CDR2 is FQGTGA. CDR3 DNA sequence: TGTGCCAGCAGCTCCGATCCAGGGGGCGGCTACGAGCAGTACTTC. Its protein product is CASSSDPGGGYEQYF.

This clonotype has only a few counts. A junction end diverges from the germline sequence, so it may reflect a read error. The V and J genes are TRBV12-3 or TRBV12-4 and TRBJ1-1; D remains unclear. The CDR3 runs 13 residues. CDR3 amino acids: CASSLGWATKAFF. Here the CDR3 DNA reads TGTGCCAGCAGTTTAGGATGGGCCACTAAAGCTTTCTTT.

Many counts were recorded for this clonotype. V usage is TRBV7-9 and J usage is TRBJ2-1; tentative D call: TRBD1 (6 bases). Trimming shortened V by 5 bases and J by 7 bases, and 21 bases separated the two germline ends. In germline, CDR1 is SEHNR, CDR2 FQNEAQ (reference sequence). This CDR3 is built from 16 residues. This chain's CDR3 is CASSLSYGRGSNEQFF. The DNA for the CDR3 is TGTGCCAGCAGCCTCTCCTACGGCAGGGGTAGTAATGAGCAGTTCTTC. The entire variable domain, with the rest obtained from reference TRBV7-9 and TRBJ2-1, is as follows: DTGVSQNPRHKITKRGQNVTFRCDPISEHNRLYWYRQTLGQGPEFLTYFQNEAQLEKSRLLSDRFSAERPKGSFSTLEIQRTEQGDSAMYLCASSLSYGRGSNEQFFGPGTRLTVL.